These 16 T cell receptor beta chains were sequenced from one sample in a study of monozygotic twins with inflammatory bowel disease (dated by TCRdb to between 2018 and 2020). Library creation used 5' RACE. Sequenced on an Illumina HiSeq 2500. TCRdb reprocessed the reads; each CDR3 protein sequence makes one entry, and DNA is unavailable. The data table for this sample lists some 190,000 distinct CDR3 sequences. The ten largest make up roughly 7.5% of the sample. Sequenced material: blood. All receptors come from a human donor with ulcerative colitis or Crohn's disease, or a healthy co-twin of an affected twin (not recorded which).

CDR3 sequence: CASSQEWGAGTDTQYF. The rearrangement joins TRBV14 to TRBJ2-3. CDR3 length equals 16 residues. Germline V CDR1 and CDR2: SGHDN, FVKESK.

J is TRBJ2-2 and V is TRBV28; with no DNA, the TCRdb D assignment of TRBD1 cannot be verified. Germline assignment: CDR1 MDHEN and CDR2 SYDVKM. The CDR3 has 16 residues. The CDR3 sequence: CASSSRPGLNTGELFF.

The rearrangement links TRBV5-1 to TRBJ2-5. Germline CDR1 is SGHRS and CDR2 is YFSETQ. The CDR3 consists of 12 residues. CDR3 sequence: CASSFGQETQYF. Full variable domain (missing parts from reference TRBV5-1 and TRBJ2-5): KAGVTQTPRYLIKTRGQQVTLSCSPISGHRSVSWYQQTPGQGLQFLFEYFSETQRNKGNFPGRFSGRQFSNSRSEMNVSTLELGDSALYLCASSFGQETQYFGPGTRLLVL.

J is TRBJ2-1 and V is TRBV7-2; with no DNA, the TCRdb D assignment of TRBD2 cannot be verified. The CDR3 loop spans 13 amino acids. The germline gives CDR1 SGHTA, CDR2 FQGNSA. The CDR3 spells CASSLVGSGGIIF.

This chain uses TRBV5-4 with TRBJ2-1; no DNA is available, so the TRBD2 call from TCRdb remains unchecked. This CDR3 is 19 amino acids long. Germline CDR1 and CDR2: SGHNT and YYREEE (reference sequence). The CDR3 is CASSSGHLAGGQTYNEQFF. Variable domain in full (rest from reference TRBV5-4 and TRBJ2-1): ETGVTQSPTHLIKTRGQQVTLRCSSQSGHNTVSWYQQALGQGPQFIFQYYREEENGRGNFPPRFSGLQFPNYSSELNVNALELDDSALYLCASSSGHLAGGQTYNEQFFGPGTRLTVL.

The chain couples TRBV6-6 to TRBJ2-5. CDR1 and CDR2 from the germline V gene are MNHNY and SVGAGI (reference sequence). The CDR3 has 14 amino acids. The CDR3 region is CASSYSFHTETQYF.

The chain carries TRBV11-2 and TRBJ2-7. The CDR3 sequence is 13 residues long. The germline CDR1 and CDR2 sequences are SGHAT and FQNNGV. The CDR3: CASSLRPTYEQYF.

CDR3 sequence reads: CASSLLTQGRKPEAFF. The V gene is TRBV28, the J gene TRBJ1-1; TCRdb picks TRBD1, but there is no DNA to check that call. There are 16 residues in the CDR3. The germline V gene encodes CDR1 MDHEN and CDR2 SYDVKM.

The chain recombines TRBV7-2 with TRBJ2-1. From germline, CDR1 is SGHTA and CDR2 FQGNSA. The CDR3 runs to 13 residues. CDR3 in amino acids: CASWSSSYNEQFF.

The V gene is TRBV4-1, the J gene TRBJ2-1. This CDR3 is 16 amino acids long. Germline CDR1 reads MGHRA; CDR2 reads YSYEKL. The CDR3 spells CASSQGERSSYNEQFF.

The chain links TRBV6-5 to TRBJ2-3; TCRdb gives TRBD1 as the D gene, but with no DNA this cannot be confirmed. This CDR3 is built from 13 residues. Germline lookup yields CDR1 MNHEY and CDR2 SVGAGI. Here the CDR3 reads CASRDSRTDTQYF.

CDR3 amino acids: CASSRIGGTGGYQPQHF. The chain recombines TRBV27 with TRBJ1-5; no DNA is available, so the TRBD1 call from TCRdb remains unchecked. CDR3 length: 17 residues. The germline V gene encodes CDR1 MNHEY and CDR2 SMNVEV (reference sequence).

The gene calls are TRBV2 and TRBJ2-7; the TCRdb D gene call, TRBD1, has no DNA to confirm it. Germline values: CDR1 SNHLY, CDR2 FYNNEI. The CDR3 totals 13 residues. This chain's CDR3 is CASGDPLGYEQYF.

The V call is TRBV5-5, the J call TRBJ2-1; TCRdb lists TRBD2, though no DNA is available to test this call. This CDR3 is built from 15 residues. Germline V CDR1 and CDR2: SGHKS, YYEKEE (reference sequence). CDR3 sequence reads: CASSPAASGYNEQFF.

The V and J genes are TRBV5-4 and TRBJ2-7; TCRdb's assignment of TRBD1 cannot be checked, as there is no DNA. The CDR3 contains 14 residues. Germline loops: CDR1 SGHNT, CDR2 YYREEE (reference sequence). CDR3 protein: CASSFKGGPYEQYF.

The chain combines TRBV14 with TRBJ2-1; without DNA, the TCRdb call of TRBD2 cannot be checked. The CDR3 totals 16 residues. The germline CDR1 and CDR2 sequences are SGHDN and FVKESK. CDR3 loop: CASSPRTSGWDNEQFF.